This entry lists 22 T cell receptor beta chains sequenced from one sample in a study of T cell changes during pregnancy in multiple sclerosis. The method was immunoSEQ multiplex PCR; TCRdb's version includes in-frame clones alone and lacks a portion of them. The sample carries about 40,000 clones, 70% to 90% recorded once. Sequenced material: CD4+ T cells from peripheral blood mononuclear cells, taken in the first trimester of pregnancy. The receptors stem from a female donor with multiple sclerosis, enrolled in a pregnancy study.

The chain is built from TRBV5-6 and TRBJ1-1; 9 nucleotides line up with TRBD1. Trimming cost V 3 bases and J 12 bases; bases outside gene matches: 24. The length of the CDR3 is 18 residues. The germline V gene encodes CDR1 SGHDT and CDR2 YYEEEE. CDR3 region: CASSSRPGTGLGVWSTFF. The CDR3 DNA reads as TGTGCCAGCAGCTCACGTCCCGGGACAGGGTTGGGGGTCTGGTCGACTTTCTTT.

This clone was recorded once. The V and J genes are TRBV10-2 and TRBJ2-2, with TRBD2 matching over 13 bases. CDR3 length: 14 amino acids. CDR1 and CDR2 (germline): WSHSY, SAAADI. J gave up 8 bases and V 6 bases, and 3 bases lay outside the gene matches. This CDR3 reads CASRLAGGTGELFF. Here the CDR3 DNA reads TGCGCCAGCAGACTAGCGGGGGGGACGGGGGAGCTGTTTTTT.

This clone has only a few counts. V is TRBV6-5 and J is TRBJ2-1; 8 nucleotides agree with TRBD2. The germline V gene encodes CDR1 MNHEY and CDR2 SVGAGI. The CDR3 is 15 residues long. V was pared by 5 bases and J by 7 bases, with 10 bases of the junction left unmatched. CDR3 amino acids: CASSPAGTRRNEQFF. CDR3 bases: TGTGCCAGCAGTCCGGCCGGGACTAGGCGGAATGAGCAGTTCTTC.

J is TRBJ2-6 and V is TRBV5-8, with 8 bases matching TRBD1. The ends lost 4 bases at V and 2 bases at J; junction bases unmatched: 2. The CDR3 consists of 15 residues. The germline CDR1 and CDR2 sequences are SGHTS and YDEGEE. The CDR3 loop is CASSRGQAGANVLTF. In DNA form, the CDR3 reads TGTGCCAGCAGCCGGGGACAGGCTGGGGCCAACGTCCTGACTTTC. Using reference TRBV5-8 and TRBJ2-6 for the parts outside the CDR3, the full variable domain is EAGVTQSPTHLIKTRGQQATLRCSPISGHTSVYWYQQALGLGLQFLLWYDEGEERNRGNFPPRFSGRQFPNYSSELNVNALELEDSALYLCASSRGQAGANVLTFGAGSRLTVL.

The J gene is TRBJ1-1, the V gene TRBV6-5; tentative D call: TRBD1 (6 bases). V was trimmed by 5 bases and J by 2 bases, leaving 9 bases between them. Germline V gene data show CDR1 as MNHEY and CDR2 as SVGAGI. CDR3 size: 13 residues. The chain's CDR3 is CASSMGANTEAFF. The CDR3 DNA reads as TGTGCCAGCAGTATGGGGGCTAACACTGAAGCTTTCTTT.

The chain recombines TRBV19 with TRBJ2-1, with 10 positions matching TRBD1. This CDR3 has 14 amino acids. V lost 9 bases to trimming and J lost 2 bases; unmatched junction nucleotides: 4. The germline gives CDR1 LNHDA, CDR2 SQIVND (reference sequence). CDR3 amino acids: CASDRGPPYNEQFF. CDR3 nucleotides: TGTGCCAGCGACAGGGGGCCTCCCTACAATGAGCAGTTCTTC.

The V and J genes are TRBV5-5 and TRBJ1-2; D ambiguous. Trimming took off 2 bases at V and 8 bases at J, with 16 bases between the two ends. This CDR3 is 14 amino acids long. The germline V gene has CDR1 SGHKS and CDR2 YYEKEE (reference sequence). CDR3 sequence: CASSLSGRDWGYTF. In nucleotides, the CDR3 is TGTGCCAGCAGCTTAAGTGGGAGAGACTGGGGCTACACCTTC. The variable domain in full, with the rest retrieved from reference TRBV5-5 and TRBJ1-2, is DAGVTQSPTHLIKTRGQQVTLRCSPISGHKSVSWYQQVLGQGPQFIFQYYEKEERGRGNFPDRFSARQFPNYSSELNVNALLLGDSALYLCASSLSGRDWGYTFGSGTRLTVV.

This clone is a singleton in its sample. The V and J genes are TRBV6-1 and TRBJ1-1; possibly TRBD1 for D (5 bases). The CDR3 is 11 residues long. Trimming pared 3 bases from V and 13 bases from J, leaving 12 bases between. Per germline, CDR1 MNHNS and CDR2 SASEGT. This CDR3 is CASSDKGKGFF. In DNA, the CDR3 is TGTGCCAGCAGTGATAAGGGGAAGGGTTTCTTT.

The chain joins TRBV27 to TRBJ1-2; 8 bases map to TRBD1. V lost 8 bases to trimming and J lost 2 bases; unmatched junction nucleotides: 7. The CDR3 has 14 residues. CDR1 MNHEY and CDR2 SMNVEV come from the germline V gene (reference sequence). The CDR3: CASGRQGSNYGYTF. CDR3 coding DNA: TGTGCCAGCGGTAGACAGGGGTCGAACTATGGCTACACCTTC.

The genes are TRBV18 and TRBJ2-3; 8 bases fit TRBD1. V was clipped by 2 bases and J by 1 base; unmatched bases: 5. Germline-derived CDR1 and CDR2 are KGHSH and LQKENI. The CDR3 length is 16 residues. DNA of the CDR3: TGTGCCAGCTCACCATGGGTGGGACAGGGCACAGATACGCAGTATTTT. Protein product: CASSPWVGQGTDTQYF.

V and J are TRBV7-3 and TRBJ2-1; TRBD2 matches 9 bases. Germline V CDR1 and CDR2: SGHTA, FQGTGA. V was pared by 1 base and J by 10 bases, with 11 bases of the junction left unmatched. The CDR3 runs to 16 residues. The CDR3 sequence: CASSLNPAGGLEEQFF. DNA of the CDR3: TGTGCCAGCAGCTTAAATCCAGCGGGGGGCCTGGAGGAGCAGTTCTTC.

J is TRBJ2-2 and V is TRBV30, with D perhaps TRBD2 (6 bases). The CDR3 is 14 amino acids. V lost 2 bases, J lost 5 bases, and 12 bases lay in between. Germline CDR1 GTSNPN, CDR2 SVGIG (reference sequence). The chain's CDR3 is CAWSRDSPTGELFF. In DNA form, the CDR3 reads TGTGCCTGGAGTAGGGACTCCCCGACCGGGGAGCTGTTTTTT.

The chain recombines TRBV7-2 with TRBJ1-1; 11 bases are a match to TRBD1. The CDR3 totals 15 residues. Germline V CDR1 and CDR2: SGHTA, FQGNSA. The ends lost 2 bases at V and 8 bases at J; junction bases unmatched: 7. CDR3 sequence: CASSLWGQGVGEAFF. The CDR3 DNA sequence: TGTGCCAGCAGCTTATGGGGACAGGGGGTAGGGGAAGCTTTCTTT.

The J gene is TRBJ1-1, the V gene TRBV7-9; D not resolved. The germline V and J ends were trimmed by 4 bases and 10 bases, with 13 bases remaining between them. The V gene's germline CDR1 is SEHNR and CDR2 FQNEAQ (reference sequence). The length of the CDR3 is 12 residues. The CDR3 DNA reads as TGTGCCAGCAGCTCGACCGACATCCCAGCTTTCTTT. Its translation: CASSSTDIPAFF. Together with reference TRBV7-9 and TRBJ1-1, the CDR3 gives the full variable domain: DTGVSQNPRHKITKRGQNVTFRCDPISEHNRLYWYRQTLGQGPEFLTYFQNEAQLEKSRLLSDRFSAERPKGSFSTLEIQRTEQGDSAMYLCASSSTDIPAFFGQGTRLTVV.

This chain connects TRBV7-6 to TRBJ2-7; maybe TRBD1 (6 bases). The V gene's germline CDR1 is SGHVS and CDR2 FNYEAQ. This CDR3 has 15 residues. Trimming removed 5 bases from V and 0 bases from J, with 14 bases in between. Written as DNA, the CDR3 is TGTGCCAGCAGCCCACAGGGATTAATCTCCTACGAGCAGTACTTC. Translating it yields CASSPQGLISYEQYF.

The chain is built from TRBV27 and TRBJ2-1, with 8 nucleotides matching TRBD2. From germline, CDR1 is MNHEY and CDR2 SMNVEV (reference sequence). This CDR3 spans 15 amino acids. The junction had 9 bases not matched to a gene; V was cut back by 4 bases and J by 7 bases. The CDR3 protein is CASSSPSGGLNEQFF. The CDR3 DNA sequence: TGTGCCAGCAGTTCCCCGAGCGGGGGTCTAAATGAGCAGTTCTTC.

The chain uses TRBV27 and TRBJ2-7, with 9 bases lining up with TRBD1. The CDR3 runs 23 residues. V gave up 7 bases and J gave up 3 bases; unmatched junction bases: 34. Germline V lookup: CDR1 MNHEY, CDR2 SMNVEV (reference sequence). This CDR3 reads CASTRYRTGEKLVSFLVGYEQYF. As DNA, the CDR3 is TGTGCCAGCACGCGATACAGGACAGGGGAAAAGCTGGTATCTTTTCTGGTGGGCTACGAGCAGTACTTC.

The chain joins TRBV4-2 to TRBJ2-1; D is ambiguous. The germline V gene has CDR1 LGHNA and CDR2 YNFKEQ. V was clipped by 0 bases and J by 0 bases, with 9 bases between them. The CDR3 covers 16 residues. CDR3 sequence reads: CASSQDAASSYNEQFF. The CDR3 bases are TGTGCCAGCAGCCAAGATGCCGCGAGCTCCTACAATGAGCAGTTCTTC.

The chain carries TRBV14 and TRBJ1-3, with D perhaps TRBD1 (6 bases). Trimming cost V 1 base and J 4 bases, with 14 bases left between them. The CDR3 length is 16 residues. Germline V gives CDR1 SGHDN, CDR2 FVKESK. CDR3 nucleotides: TGTGCCAGCAGCCAAGCATACGGGACAAGAGGAAACACCATATATTTT. Its protein is CASSQAYGTRGNTIYF.

The chain uses TRBV9 and TRBJ2-3; D possibly corresponds to TRBD2 (6 bases). CDR1 is SGDLS, CDR2 YYNGEE, per germline. This CDR3 contains 17 residues. The V and J ends lost 2 bases and 6 bases respectively, with 22 bases between them. The CDR3, as DNA: TGTGCCAGCAGCGTGCCCCCGGGACGGCCGGGGGTGGATACGCAGTATTTT. Protein: CASSVPPGRPGVDTQYF.

The chain uses TRBV5-1 and TRBJ1-5; D unresolved. This CDR3 has 13 amino acids. Germline V gene lookup returns CDR1 SGHRS and CDR2 YFSETQ. The V and J ends lost 0 bases and 8 bases respectively, with 9 bases between them. For the CDR3, the DNA is TGCGCCAGCAGCTTGGACGGTCTGGAGCCCCAGCATTTT. Translation: CASSLDGLEPQHF.

CDR3 coding DNA: TGCGCCAGCAGCGCCACCGGGACAGGGGGAACTGAAGCTTTCTTT. Translated, it gives CASSATGTGGTEAFF. The chain is built from TRBV5-1 and TRBJ1-1; 11 bases align to TRBD1. V lost 4 bases to trimming and J lost 5 bases; unmatched junction nucleotides: 7. This CDR3 contains 15 residues. Germline V gene sequence: CDR1 SGHRS, CDR2 YFSETQ.